The next 30 T cell receptor beta chains were all read from a single sample in a study of cytomegalovirus exposure and HLA in healthy donors. Researchers ran the PCR with 60 Vbeta and 13 Jbeta primers. Sequenced by immunoSEQ multiplex PCR; TCRdb stores in-frame clones only, minus some. The sample holds under 150,000 clones; approximately 80% are singletons and the top ten take roughly 2.5%. Input material: PBMCs. Every receptor here comes from a woman aged 18-29 years in good health and CMV-seronegative.

This chain uses TRBV29-1 with TRBJ2-7, with 11 bases lining up with TRBD1. This CDR3 spans 14 amino acids. Germline V gene data show CDR1 as SQVTM and CDR2 as ANQGSEA. V trimming: 4 bases; J trimming: 2 bases; junction bases outside the gene matches: 4. CDR3 bases: TGCAGCGTTGGGGACAGGGGGGGAGCCTACGAGCAGTACTTC. As protein: CSVGDRGGAYEQYF.

This rearrangement joins TRBV7-9 to TRBJ2-1; D may be TRBD2 (7 bases). The V gene lost 5 bases and the J gene lost 9 bases, with 26 bases spanning the gap. Germline V lookup: CDR1 SEHNR, CDR2 FQNEAQ (reference sequence). This CDR3 is 17 amino acids long. The CDR3: CASSVGPGGREKGEQFF. Written as DNA, the CDR3 is TGTGCCAGCAGCGTCGGGCCCGGGGGGCGGGAGAAGGGTGAGCAGTTCTTC.

The chain recombines TRBV7-2 with TRBJ1-3; D call uncertain. Looked up from germline, CDR1 is SGHTA and CDR2 is FQGNSA. V lost 2 bases to trimming and J lost 0 bases, with 14 bases between them. This CDR3 region has 17 residues. CDR3 sequence: CASSLMAGRRSGNTIYF. CDR3 in DNA: TGTGCCAGCAGCTTAATGGCGGGCAGGCGCTCTGGAAACACCATATATTTT.

The rearrangement links TRBV6-5 to TRBJ1-3; possible D gene TRBD1, 6 bases. Trimming removed 4 bases at V and 4 bases at J, with 17 bases between. The CDR3 has 16 amino acids. Germline V CDR1 and CDR2: MNHEY, SVGAGI. The CDR3 spells CASSSGRAGVGNTIYF. The CDR3 nucleotides are TGTGCCAGCAGTTCCGGGCGGGCAGGGGTCGGAAACACCATATATTTT.

This chain uses TRBV23-1 with TRBJ1-6; D is possibly TRBD1 (5 bases). TRBV23-1 is given ORF status, its function remaining uncertain. CDR3 size: 20 residues. V was clipped by 7 bases and J by 0 bases, with 25 bases between them. CDR3 loop: CASTPRGSRKSCSYNSPLHF. CDR3 sequence (DNA): TGCGCCAGCACCCCCCGGGGGTCCAGAAAATCCTGCTCCTATAATTCACCCCTCCACTTT.

The J gene is TRBJ1-1, the V gene TRBV27, with D perhaps TRBD1 (6 bases). This CDR3 comprises 15 residues. CDR1 MNHEY and CDR2 SMNVEV come from the germline V gene (reference sequence). The V and J ends lost 1 base and 0 bases respectively, with 9 bases between them. The CDR3 DNA reads TGTGCCAGCAGTTTATTGGGGGCTTTGAACACTGAAGCTTTCTTT. Translating gives CASSLLGALNTEAFF.

This chain links TRBV7-8 with TRBJ1-1, with D possibly TRBD1 on 5 matching bases. Germline-derived CDR1 and CDR2 are SGHVS and FQNEAQ. With 6 bases removed from V and 5 bases from J, the gap between germline ends came to 22 bases. The CDR3 has 16 amino acids. The CDR3 loop is CASSTLRGGLGTEAFF. The CDR3 coding sequence is TGTGCCAGCAGTACACTTAGGGGAGGTTTGGGTACTGAAGCTTTCTTT.

This chain links TRBV29-1 with TRBJ1-2; 9 bases line up with TRBD1. The CDR3 runs 16 residues. CDR1 is SQVTM and CDR2 is ANQGSEA in the germline V gene. Trimming took 1 base from V and 8 from J; bases not matched to a gene: 14. In DNA form, the CDR3 reads TGCAGCGTTGAAGCCGGGACAGGGTCTTTGGGGTGGGGCTACACCTTC. Translating it yields CSVEAGTGSLGWGYTF.

J is TRBJ2-7 and V is TRBV5-1, with 8 bases matching TRBD1. The CDR3 is made up of 14 amino acids. The germline V gene has CDR1 SGHRS and CDR2 YFSETQ. V dropped 4 bases and J dropped 3; count of bases not matched to a gene: 6. The CDR3 region has the DNA TGCGCCAGCAGCGAAGGGGACAGGTACTACGAGCAGTACTTC. Its translation is CASSEGDRYYEQYF.

The rearrangement joins TRBV28 to TRBJ2-7; 10 nucleotides line up with TRBD1. V lost 5 bases to trimming and J lost 3 bases; unmatched junction nucleotides: 10. Germline V gene lookup returns CDR1 MDHEN and CDR2 SYDVKM. The CDR3 runs to 16 residues. CDR3 in amino acids: CASSRQGAQSYYEQYF. The CDR3 nucleotides read TGTGCCAGCAGTCGACAGGGGGCGCAGAGTTACTACGAGCAGTACTTC.

Regarding this clone: Different DNA sequences within this sample yield the same CDR3. The J gene is TRBJ1-2, the V gene TRBV7-2; D may be TRBD1 (5 bases). This CDR3 spans 15 amino acids. The V gene lost 0 bases and the J gene lost 4 bases, with 12 bases spanning the gap. The V gene's germline CDR1 is SGHTA and CDR2 FQGNSA. CDR3 coding DNA: TGTGCCAGCAGCTTAGCCGGGGGTGTAGGCTATGGCTACACCTTC. Its translation is CASSLAGGVGYGYTF.

There are a few counts of this clone. The chain has TRBV28 and TRBJ2-3; 7 bases match TRBD1. V was clipped by 7 bases and J by 0 bases; unmatched bases: 7. Germline CDR1 MDHEN, CDR2 SYDVKM. This CDR3 has 15 residues. CDR3 nucleotide sequence: TGTGCCAGCACCCGACAGGGATTTAGCACAGATACGCAGTATTTT. It is translated as CASTRQGFSTDTQYF.

The chain uses TRBV18 and TRBJ1-1, with TRBD1 as a possible D gene (5 bases). V lost 2 bases to trimming and J lost 1 base, with 8 bases between them. The CDR3 sequence is 14 residues long. CDR1 and CDR2 (germline): KGHSH, LQKENI. The CDR3 DNA reads TGTGCCAGCTCACCAGGGGCGTGGAACACTGAAGCTTTCTTT. This translates into CASSPGAWNTEAFF.

This rearrangement joins TRBV6-6 to TRBJ2-7; perhaps TRBD2 as D (6 bases). Deletions cut 6 bases from V and 0 bases from J, with 12 bases between. CDR3 length: 14 amino acids. In germline, CDR1 is MNHNY, CDR2 SVGAGI (reference sequence). The CDR3 here is CASRHWGDSYEQYF. CDR3 bases: TGTGCCAGCAGGCATTGGGGGGACTCCTACGAGCAGTACTTC.

The chain joins TRBV11-2 to TRBJ2-7; D perhaps matches TRBD1 (6 bases). Germline values: CDR1 SGHAT, CDR2 FQNNGV. CDR3 length: 15 residues. V was clipped by 5 bases and J by 3 bases, with 17 bases between them. CDR3 residues: CASSPTGQNFYEQYV. CDR3 in DNA: TGTGCCAGCAGCCCAACAGGACAGAACTTCTACGAGCAGTACGTC.

The chain combines TRBV9 with TRBJ2-1; D is unresolved. With 2 bases removed from V and 8 bases from J, the gap between germline ends came to 2 bases. CDR3 length: 10 amino acids. Germline CDR1 and CDR2: SGDLS and YYNGEE. The DNA of the CDR3 is TGTGCCAGCAGCGTCGATGAGCAGTTCTTC. Translating gives CASSVDEQFF.

This chain joins TRBV6-5 and TRBJ1-2, with a tentative D call TRBD1 (6 bases). Trimming removed 6 bases at V and 4 bases at J, with 15 bases between. CDR1 and CDR2 from the germline V gene are MNHEY and SVGAGI. The CDR3 consists of 14 residues. The CDR3 here is CASSLGRGLYGYTF. In DNA form, the CDR3 reads TGTGCCAGCAGCCTGGGGCGGGGGCTCTATGGCTACACCTTC.

The genes are TRBV19 and TRBJ2-7; 7 bases align to TRBD1. Trimming at V came to 5 bases and at J to 0 bases, leaving 13 bases not matched to a gene. The germline gives CDR1 LNHDA, CDR2 SQIVND (reference sequence). This CDR3 spans 17 amino acids. The CDR3 nucleotides are TGTGCCAGTAGTCCCACGGACAGGCCCTATACCTCCTACGAGCAGTACTTC. This gives the protein CASSPTDRPYTSYEQYF.

The rearrangement uses TRBV28 and TRBJ2-2; 9 nucleotides agree with TRBD2. The germline gives CDR1 MDHEN, CDR2 SYDVKM. There are 16 residues in the CDR3. After removal of 8 bases from V and 6 bases from J, the junction contained 13 bases not matched to a gene. The CDR3 bases are TGTGCCAGCCCGTCCCCGCTAGCGGGGAGAGCCGGGGAGCTGTTTTTT. Protein product: CASPSPLAGRAGELFF.

The J gene is TRBJ1-2, the V gene TRBV28; 11 bases map to TRBD1. Germline V gives CDR1 MDHEN, CDR2 SYDVKM. The CDR3 totals 15 residues. V lost 4 bases to trimming and J lost 8 bases; unmatched junction nucleotides: 9. The CDR3 sequence: CASSYIGTGGEGYTF. CDR3 in DNA: TGTGCCAGCAGTTATATCGGGACAGGGGGGGAGGGCTACACCTTC.

This chain joins TRBV19 and TRBJ1-2; 8 nucleotides align to TRBD1. Germline trimming cut 3 bases from V and 7 bases from J; bases unmatched to any gene: 13. In germline, CDR1 is LNHDA, CDR2 SQIVND (reference sequence). The CDR3 has 16 amino acids. This CDR3 is CASSMLNEDRAGGYTF. The CDR3 nucleotides read TGTGCCAGTAGTATGTTGAACGAGGACAGGGCAGGTGGCTACACCTTC.

The chain joins TRBV28 to TRBJ1-1, with 9 positions matching TRBD1. CDR1 and CDR2 from the germline V gene are MDHEN and SYDVKM. The CDR3 sequence is 14 residues long. V lost 6 bases and J lost 2; bases outside the gene matches: 4. The CDR3 DNA is TGTGCCAGCAGGTTACAGGGGGCTAACACTGAAGCTTTCTTT. Translation gives CASRLQGANTEAFF.

This chain connects TRBV11-2 to TRBJ1-1; TRBD1 matches 7 bases. From germline, CDR1 is SGHAT and CDR2 FQNNGV. The CDR3 has 17 amino acids. The V gene end was trimmed by 3 bases and the J gene end by 1 base; junction bases not matched to a gene: 11. CDR3 amino acids: CASSFALETGRNTEAFF. The CDR3 DNA follows: TGTGCCAGCAGCTTCGCCTTAGAGACAGGGCGGAACACTGAAGCTTTCTTT.

V gene TRBV6-1 combines with J gene TRBJ1-2; 7 positions agree with TRBD1. Germline CDR1 is MNHNS and CDR2 is SASEGT. CDR3 size: 13 residues. V gave up 2 bases and J gave up 8 bases; unmatched junction bases: 5. CDR3 loop: CASSESGGLGYTF. The CDR3 bases are TGTGCCAGCAGTGAATCAGGGGGGCTCGGCTACACCTTC.

The CDR3 region is CASSSSGDRGTADTQYF. CDR3 sequence (DNA): TGTGCCAGCAGCTCGTCGGGGGACAGGGGGACGGCAGATACGCAGTATTTT. The chain recombines TRBV13 with TRBJ2-3; 11 nucleotides align to TRBD1. J lost 4 bases, V lost 4 bases, and 10 bases had no gene match. Germline V gives CDR1 PRHDT, CDR2 FYEKMQ (reference sequence). The length of the CDR3 is 17 residues.

The table lists this clone with a count of one. The chain recombines TRBV10-3 with TRBJ1-2; D unclear. V was pared by 3 bases and J by 8 bases, with 19 bases between. This CDR3 comprises 15 residues. CDR1 and CDR2 from the germline V gene are ENHRY and SYGVKD. CDR3 loop: CAISDPGTTIGGYTF. The CDR3 DNA follows: TGTGCCATCAGTGACCCAGGAACAACAATTGGGGGCTACACCTTC.

The chain has TRBV7-9 and TRBJ2-1; D is ambiguous. V gave up 3 bases and J gave up 7 bases, with 13 bases separating them. The V gene's germline CDR1 is SEHNR and CDR2 FQNEAQ (reference sequence). CDR3 length equals 14 residues. The CDR3 reads CASSLDGRWNEQFF. Here the CDR3 DNA reads TGTGCCAGCAGCTTGGATGGGCGCTGGAATGAGCAGTTCTTC. Drawing the rest from reference TRBV7-9 and TRBJ2-1, the complete variable domain is DTGVSQNPRHKITKRGQNVTFRCDPISEHNRLYWYRQTLGQGPEFLTYFQNEAQLEKSRLLSDRFSAERPKGSFSTLEIQRTEQGDSAMYLCASSLDGRWNEQFFGPGTRLTVL.

This sequence joins TRBV21-1 and TRBJ1-5; TRBD1, the D gene given by the table, was not confirmed from the DNA. TRBV21-1 constitutes a pseudogene. This CDR3 is 15 amino acids long. The CDR3 region is CASRSRTGSNQPQHF. The DNA of the CDR3 is TGTGCCAGCCGGTCCAGGACAGGTTCCAATCAGCCCCAGCATTTT.

The V call is TRBV25-1, the J call TRBJ2-5; 9 bases fit TRBD2. This CDR3 has 16 residues. CDR1 MGHDK and CDR2 SYGVNS come from the germline V gene. Trimming at V came to 2 bases and at J to 5 bases, leaving 9 bases not matched to a gene. The CDR3 nucleotides are TGTGCCAGCAGTGAAAGAGCGGGAGGCGTTATCGAGACCCAGTACTTC. Its protein is CASSERAGGVIETQYF.

The chain uses TRBV30 and TRBJ1-3, with D uncertain. The germline gives CDR1 GTSNPN, CDR2 SVGIG (reference sequence). V lost 3 bases and J lost 3, with 12 bases in between. The CDR3 spans 14 residues. CDR3 bases: TGTGCCTGGAGACCCGGCGCGGGTGGAAACACCATATATTTT. Encoded protein: CAWRPGAGGNTIYF.